A selection of T cell receptor beta chains follows, all from one sample in a study of blood T cell repertoires in COVID-19. Assay used: immunoSEQ multiplex PCR; TCRdb lists only in-frame clones, some missing. The table records some 96,000 clones, approximately 87% of them present only once. The sequenced material came from peripheral blood. These receptors originate from a human donor in a cohort sampled during active COVID-19. The CDR3 runs from the conserved cysteine through the conserved F or W. Each record gives: J gene, D gene, clone size, V gene, CDR3 protein, CDR3 DNA. The D gene is left open where the match is weak. Clone size is given for some rows only: seen once, a few or many times, or a class if the clone is expanded.

J gene: TRBJ1-1
D gene: NA
clone size: NA
V gene: TRBV4-3
CDR3 protein: CASSQEVNGYWRAFF
CDR3 DNA: TGCGCCAGCAGCCAAGAGGTGAACGGGTATTGGAGGGCTTTCTTT

J gene: TRBJ2-3
D gene: TRBD2
clone size: NA
V gene: TRBV5-4
CDR3 protein: CASSHTLAGGADTQYF
CDR3 DNA: TGTGCCAGCAGCCATACCCTAGCGGGAGGGGCAGATACGCAGTATTTT

J gene: TRBJ2-5
D gene: NA
clone size: once
V gene: TRBV7-2
CDR3 protein: CASSLGGLQETQYF
CDR3 DNA: TGTGCCAGCAGCTTAGGGGGGCTACAAGAGACCCAGTACTTC

J gene: TRBJ2-7
D gene: NA
clone size: NA
V gene: TRBV6-2/TRBV6-3
CDR3 protein: CASSKGTYYEQYF
CDR3 DNA: TGTGCCAGCAGTAAAGGGACATACTACGAGCAGTACTTC

J gene: TRBJ2-7
D gene: NA
clone size: NA
V gene: TRBV18
CDR3 protein: CASSTDSYEQYF
CDR3 DNA: TGTGCCAGCTCGACAGATTCCTACGAGCAGTACTTC

J gene: TRBJ2-1
D gene: NA
clone size: few
V gene: TRBV7-2
CDR3 protein: CASSWGQPLYNEQFF
CDR3 DNA: TGTGCCAGCAGCTGGGGACAACCACTTTACAATGAGCAGTTCTTC

J gene: TRBJ2-7
D gene: NA
clone size: once
V gene: TRBV9
CDR3 protein: CASSPGQLDYEQYF
CDR3 DNA: TGTGCCAGCAGCCCAGGACAGCTGGACTACGAGCAGTACTTC

J gene: TRBJ2-7
D gene: NA
clone size: NA
V gene: TRBV1
CDR3 protein: CTSSQDRAGRGEQYF
CDR3 DNA: TGCACCAGCAGCCAAGATCGGGCGGGAAGGGGCGAGCAGTACTTC

J gene: TRBJ2-3
D gene: TRBD1
clone size: NA
V gene: TRBV7-3
CDR3 protein: CASSFSTGEADTQYF
CDR3 DNA: TGTGCCAGCAGCTTTTCGACAGGGGAGGCAGATACGCAGTATTTT

J gene: TRBJ1-1
D gene: TRBD1
clone size: NA
V gene: TRBV7-3
CDR3 protein: CASSLDRGAEAFF
CDR3 DNA: TGTGCCAGCAGCCTGGACAGGGGAGCTGAAGCTTTCTTT

J gene: TRBJ2-1
D gene: NA
clone size: NA
V gene: TRBV29-1
CDR3 protein: CSVVTSVYNEQFF
CDR3 DNA: TGCAGCGTTGTAACCTCGGTCTACAATGAGCAGTTCTTC

J gene: TRBJ1-2
D gene: NA
clone size: NA
V gene: TRBV7-3
CDR3 protein: CASSPRQVPYYGYTF
CDR3 DNA: TGTGCCAGCAGCCCCAGACAGGTTCCTTACTATGGCTACACCTTC

J gene: TRBJ1-5
D gene: NA
clone size: few
V gene: TRBV30
CDR3 protein: CAWSYGLDQPQHF
CDR3 DNA: TGTGCCTGGAGTTATGGTCTAGATCAGCCCCAGCATTTT

J gene: TRBJ2-2
D gene: NA
clone size: NA
V gene: TRBV10-3
CDR3 protein: CAISESYLRSGELFF
CDR3 DNA: TGTGCCATCAGTGAGTCATATTTGCGTTCCGGGGAGCTGTTTTTT

J gene: TRBJ1-2
D gene: NA
clone size: once
V gene: TRBV28
CDR3 protein: CASSSHRVGLGGYTF
CDR3 DNA: TGTGCCAGCAGTTCCCACCGCGTCGGACTGGGAGGCTACACCTTC

J gene: TRBJ2-7
D gene: TRBD1
clone size: NA
V gene: TRBV24-1
CDR3 protein: CATSDYRTGKYEQYF
CDR3 DNA: TGTGCCACCAGTGATTATAGGACAGGGAAATACGAGCAGTACTTC

J gene: TRBJ2-2
D gene: TRBD2
clone size: NA
V gene: TRBV7-2
CDR3 protein: CASSYNAGVGTGELFF
CDR3 DNA: TGTGCCAGCAGCTACAATGCGGGGGTTGGCACCGGGGAGCTGTTTTTT

J gene: TRBJ2-3
D gene: TRBD2
clone size: NA
V gene: TRBV5-4
CDR3 protein: CASSSRLAGGTDTQYF
CDR3 DNA: TGTGCCAGCAGCAGTAGACTAGCGGGGGGTACAGATACGCAGTATTTT

J gene: TRBJ2-7
D gene: NA
clone size: NA
V gene: TRBV5-6
CDR3 protein: CASTPLRSSYEQYF
CDR3 DNA: TGTGCCAGCACCCCCTTACGGTCCTCCTACGAGCAGTACTTC

J gene: TRBJ2-7
D gene: TRBD2
clone size: few
V gene: TRBV7-2
CDR3 protein: CASSSFGGAGGREQYF
CDR3 DNA: TGTGCCAGCAGCAGCTTTGGGGGAGCGGGGGGGCGAGAGCAGTACTTC

J gene: TRBJ2-5
D gene: TRBD1
clone size: once
V gene: TRBV18
CDR3 protein: CASSPTPARGHQETQYF
CDR3 DNA: TGTGCCAGCTCACCAACTCCGGCCAGGGGGCATCAAGAGACCCAGTACTTC

J gene: TRBJ2-2
D gene: TRBD1
clone size: NA
V gene: TRBV7-2
CDR3 protein: CAETPGQGYTGELFF
CDR3 DNA: TGTGCCGAAACTCCGGGACAGGGGTACACCGGGGAGCTGTTTTTT

J gene: TRBJ2-6
D gene: TRBD1
clone size: NA
V gene: TRBV5-6
CDR3 protein: CASSLQGARANVLTF
CDR3 DNA: TGTGCCAGCAGCTTACAGGGGGCAAGGGCCAACGTCCTGACTTTC

J gene: TRBJ1-1
D gene: NA
clone size: NA
V gene: TRBV28
CDR3 protein: CASSLWGARNTEAFF
CDR3 DNA: TGTGCCAGCAGTTTATGGGGGGCGCGGAACACTGAAGCTTTCTTT

J gene: TRBJ1-4
D gene: TRBD1
clone size: NA
V gene: TRBV2
CDR3 protein: CASSLGTGYEKLFF
CDR3 DNA: TGTGCCAGCAGCCTAGGGACAGGTTATGAAAAACTGTTTTTT

J gene: TRBJ2-2
D gene: NA
clone size: NA
V gene: TRBV29-1
CDR3 protein: CSVGGPSNTGELFF
CDR3 DNA: TGCAGCGTTGGCGGCCCTTCGAACACCGGGGAGCTGTTTTTT

J gene: TRBJ1-2
D gene: TRBD1
clone size: NA
V gene: TRBV28
CDR3 protein: CASSSGQAVLGYGYTF
CDR3 DNA: TGTGCCAGCAGCTCGGGACAGGCCGTCCTGGGCTATGGCTACACCTTC

J gene: TRBJ1-2
D gene: TRBD1
clone size: NA
V gene: TRBV19
CDR3 protein: CASSLRPGTGYRGYTF
CDR3 DNA: TGTGCCAGTAGTCTCCGTCCCGGGACAGGGTACCGTGGCTACACCTTC

J gene: TRBJ2-7
D gene: NA
clone size: NA
V gene: TRBV5-4
CDR3 protein: CASSLTGEAYEQYF
CDR3 DNA: TGTGCCAGCAGCTTGACAGGGGAGGCCTACGAGCAGTACTTC

J gene: TRBJ2-7
D gene: NA
clone size: NA
V gene: TRBV2
CDR3 protein: CASSEGGVTEQYF
CDR3 DNA: TGTGCCAGCAGTGAGGGAGGTGTAACCGAGCAGTACTTC

J gene: TRBJ2-7
D gene: NA
clone size: NA
V gene: TRBV9
CDR3 protein: CASSARDKNSYEQYF
CDR3 DNA: TGTGCCAGCAGCGCCCGGGACAAGAATTCATACGAGCAGTACTTC

J gene: TRBJ2-1
D gene: TRBD1
clone size: once
V gene: TRBV7-9
CDR3 protein: CASSLVTGTGGKYLHEQFF
CDR3 DNA: TGTGCCAGCAGCTTAGTTACCGGGACAGGGGGCAAATATCTGCATGAGCAGTTCTTC

J gene: TRBJ2-1
D gene: NA
clone size: NA
V gene: TRBV6-2/TRBV6-3
CDR3 protein: CASSYVRGALHNEQFF
CDR3 DNA: TGTGCCAGCAGTTACGTTCGGGGGGCCTTGCACAATGAGCAGTTCTTC

J gene: TRBJ2-6
D gene: NA
clone size: NA
V gene: TRBV5-1
CDR3 protein: CASSRDRGSGANVLTF
CDR3 DNA: TGCGCCAGCAGTCGGGATCGGGGGTCTGGGGCCAACGTCCTGACTTTC

J gene: TRBJ1-2
D gene: NA
clone size: NA
V gene: TRBV21-1
CDR3 protein: CASPTGTGGVKGGYTF
CDR3 DNA: TGTGCCAGCCCCACCGGGACAGGGGGGGTGAAAGGAGGCTACACCTTC

J gene: TRBJ1-6
D gene: NA
clone size: NA
V gene: TRBV29-1
CDR3 protein: CSGTNGGGSPLHF
CDR3 DNA: TGCAGCGGGACCAATGGCGGAGGTTCACCCCTCCACTTT

J gene: TRBJ1-2
D gene: NA
clone size: NA
V gene: TRBV19
CDR3 protein: CASRRRGPYGYTF
CDR3 DNA: TGTGCCAGTAGGAGGCGGGGCCCCTATGGCTACACCTTC

J gene: TRBJ2-3
D gene: NA
clone size: NA
V gene: TRBV7-3
CDR3 protein: CASSQAGRGTDTQYF
CDR3 DNA: TGTGCCAGCAGTCAGGCTGGGCGGGGCACAGATACGCAGTATTTT

J gene: TRBJ2-7
D gene: NA
clone size: NA
V gene: TRBV4-3
CDR3 protein: CASSQDRQAVGPYEQYF
CDR3 DNA: TGCGCCAGCAGCCAAGACAGACAGGCTGTGGGACCCTACGAGCAGTACTTC

J gene: TRBJ2-1
D gene: NA
clone size: few
V gene: TRBV28
CDR3 protein: CASSFFGATREVKFF
CDR3 DNA: TGTGCCAGCAGTTTTTTCGGGGCGACTAGGGAGGTAAAGTTCTTC

J gene: TRBJ2-1
D gene: TRBD2
clone size: few
V gene: TRBV30
CDR3 protein: CAWERGSYNEQFF
CDR3 DNA: TGTGCCTGGGAGCGGGGATCCTACAATGAGCAGTTCTTC

J gene: TRBJ1-1
D gene: NA
clone size: NA
V gene: TRBV12-3/TRBV12-4
CDR3 protein: CASSRDTEAFF
CDR3 DNA: TGTGCCAGCAGCCGGGACACTGAAGCTTTCTTT

J gene: TRBJ2-7
D gene: NA
clone size: NA
V gene: TRBV7-9
CDR3 protein: CASSLVTRDNEQYF
CDR3 DNA: TGTGCCAGCAGCTTAGTTACCAGGGATAACGAGCAGTACTTC

J gene: TRBJ2-3
D gene: NA
clone size: NA
V gene: TRBV29-1
CDR3 protein: CSVEGQGSSGDTQYF
CDR3 DNA: TGCAGCGTTGAAGGTCAGGGTTCCTCCGGAGATACGCAGTATTTT

J gene: TRBJ1-2
D gene: NA
clone size: NA
V gene: TRBV30
CDR3 protein: CAWGLPGPYGYTF
CDR3 DNA: TGTGCCTGGGGACTCCCAGGGCCCTATGGCTACACCTTC

J gene: TRBJ1-1
D gene: TRBD1
clone size: NA
V gene: TRBV19
CDR3 protein: CASSGRQGGFLWTEAFF
CDR3 DNA: TGTGCCAGTAGTGGTAGACAGGGGGGATTTCTTTGGACTGAAGCTTTCTTT